This TCR beta chain comes out of a study of Graves' ophthalmopathy and Graves' hyperthyroidism. As for the study in general: Ahead of any treatment, peripheral blood was obtained at the initial diagnosis.

This clonotype was seen repeatedly, ten times or more. CDR3 regions of TCR beta were amplified from RNA transcripts. HTBI-primed first-round RT-PCR preceded second-round multiplex PCR. Each CDR3 protein gets one entry after TCRdb re-called the multiplex PCR reads with MiXCR. The table shows under 350,000 distinct CDR3 sequences, with 17% occurring only once. Ophthalmopathy donors were characterized by moderate-to-severe activity, CAS of at least 3, NOSPECS of at least 4, and duration under 3 months. Other autoimmune diseases, uncontrolled infections, pregnancy or lactation ruled patients out of participation. This receptor was identified in an adult man with Graves' ophthalmopathy. Sequenced material: peripheral blood.

The CDR3 protein is CASSTSPDRVLHF. CDR3 sequence (DNA): TGTGCCAGCAGTACCTCACCCGACAGGGTGCTCCACTTT. V usage is TRBV6-2 or TRBV6-3 and J usage is TRBJ1-6; 7 nucleotides line up with TRBD1. The length of the CDR3 is 13 residues. V shed 5 bases, J shed 16 bases, and the junction held 11 bases outside the gene matches. CDR1 MNHEY and CDR2 SVGEGT come from the germline V gene.